Listed below are T cell receptor beta chains from one sample, sequenced in a study of blood T cell repertoires in COVID-19. The protocol was immunoSEQ multiplex PCR, while the TCRdb copy is restricted to in-frame clones and leaves out a portion. The sample shows 310,000 or so clones, 70% to 90% of them seen only once. Sequenced material: peripheral blood. These receptors all stem from a woman between 50 and 59 years old with active or convalescent COVID-19. The CDR3 runs from the conserved cysteine through the conserved F or W. Each record gives: CDR3 DNA, CDR3 protein, J gene, clone size, D gene, V gene. D genes are given only for firm matches. Clone size, where shown, is once, few, many, or a class for clones that have expanded.

cdr3_nt: TGTGCCAGCAGCTTAGTTCCAGGGGTTAACTATGGCTACACCTTC; cdr3_aa: CASSLVPGVNYGYTF; j_call: TRBJ1-2; clone_size: NA; d_call: NA; v_call: TRBV7-9
cdr3_nt: TGTGCCAGCAACTCTCTCGCAGGGCAAGGAAACACCATATATTTT; cdr3_aa: CASNSLAGQGNTIYF; j_call: TRBJ1-3; clone_size: NA; d_call: NA; v_call: TRBV11-2
cdr3_nt: TGTGCCAGTTATCCTGGAGAATCCTACGAGCAGTACTTC; cdr3_aa: CASYPGESYEQYF; j_call: TRBJ2-7; clone_size: NA; d_call: NA; v_call: TRBV2
cdr3_nt: TGTGCCAGCAGTCGACAGATAGTGAACACTGAAGCTTTCTTT; cdr3_aa: CASSRQIVNTEAFF; j_call: TRBJ1-1; clone_size: NA; d_call: NA; v_call: TRBV6-5
cdr3_nt: TGTGCCAGCAGCCCTCCAGGGACAGGGGGCTTCTACGAGCAGTACTTC; cdr3_aa: CASSPPGTGGFYEQYF; j_call: TRBJ2-7; clone_size: once; d_call: TRBD1; v_call: TRBV5-6
cdr3_nt: TGTGCCAGCAGCTTAGTAGGGACAGCCAATGGCTACACCTTC; cdr3_aa: CASSLVGTANGYTF; j_call: TRBJ1-2; clone_size: NA; d_call: TRBD1; v_call: TRBV7-2
cdr3_nt: TGTGCCAGCAGCTTAGTAGGGGGGGGGCGCAATGAGCAGTTCTTC; cdr3_aa: CASSLVGGGRNEQFF; j_call: TRBJ2-1; clone_size: NA; d_call: NA; v_call: TRBV7-2
cdr3_nt: TGTGCCTGGTTTCCTAGCGGAGCCTACGAGCAGTACTTC; cdr3_aa: CAWFPSGAYEQYF; j_call: TRBJ2-7; clone_size: NA; d_call: TRBD2; v_call: TRBV30
cdr3_nt: TGTGCCAGCTCACTTACCGGGACTAACTCGGAGACCCAGTACTTC; cdr3_aa: CASSLTGTNSETQYF; j_call: TRBJ2-5; clone_size: NA; d_call: TRBD2; v_call: TRBV18
cdr3_nt: TGCAGTGCTAGTTGGCGAGGGAGCAATCAGCCCCAGCATTTT; cdr3_aa: CSASWRGSNQPQHF; j_call: TRBJ1-5; clone_size: NA; d_call: NA; v_call: TRBV20-1
cdr3_nt: TGTGCCAGTAGTATAGGAGGCACCGGGGAGCTGTTTTTT; cdr3_aa: CASSIGGTGELFF; j_call: TRBJ2-2; clone_size: NA; d_call: NA; v_call: TRBV19
cdr3_nt: TGTGCCAGCAGCTTGGGGCAGGGGGCGAACACCGGGGAGCTGTTTTTT; cdr3_aa: CASSLGQGANTGELFF; j_call: TRBJ2-2; clone_size: NA; d_call: TRBD1; v_call: TRBV5-4
cdr3_nt: TGTGCCAGCAGCGAGGGACAGGGCCGTTTTTTGTCCCTCCACTTT; cdr3_aa: CASSEGQGRFLSLHF; j_call: TRBJ1-6; clone_size: NA; d_call: TRBD1; v_call: TRBV2
cdr3_nt: TGTGCCAGCAGTTACTCGGGGACAGGGATTCAGCCCCAGCATTTT; cdr3_aa: CASSYSGTGIQPQHF; j_call: TRBJ1-5; clone_size: few; d_call: TRBD1; v_call: TRBV6-6
cdr3_nt: TGTGCCAGCAGTTCGACAGGGGCCAGCAATCAGCCCCAGCATTTT; cdr3_aa: CASSSTGASNQPQHF; j_call: TRBJ1-5; clone_size: NA; d_call: TRBD1; v_call: TRBV28